Following are 20 T cell receptor beta chains from one sample sequenced in a study of cytomegalovirus exposure and HLA in healthy donors. Primers: 60 Vbeta forward and 13 Jbeta reverse. Clones were read by immunoSEQ multiplex PCR, and TCRdb kept only the in-frame ones, dropping some. The sample includes under 150,000 clones, roughly 65% of them seen just once. The sample taken for sequencing was PBMCs. The receptor source for this set is a man aged 35-49 years in good health and CMV-seropositive.

This clone has a handful of counts. V gene TRBV7-9 combines with J gene TRBJ1-2, with D perhaps matching TRBD1 (6 bases). The germline gives CDR1 SEHNR, CDR2 FQNEAQ (reference sequence). Deletions cut 5 bases from V and 8 bases from J, with 18 bases between. The CDR3 is 14 amino acids. CDR3 residues: CASSDLTGLVGYTF. CDR3 bases: TGTGCCAGCAGCGACTTGACAGGACTGGTCGGCTACACCTTC.

The chain has TRBV30 and TRBJ1-1; TRBD1 is a possible D gene (5 bases). In germline, CDR1 is GTSNPN, CDR2 SVGIG (reference sequence). The germline V and J ends were trimmed by 3 bases and 1 base, with 9 bases remaining between them. CDR3 length: 13 residues. For the CDR3, the DNA is TGTGCCTGGAGCAATACAGGGAACACTGAAGCTTTCTTT. This translates into CAWSNTGNTEAFF.

The J gene is TRBJ1-1, the V gene TRBV2, with D tentatively TRBD1 (5 bases). The CDR3 spans 14 residues. Deletions cut 4 bases from V and 4 bases from J, with 13 bases between. The germline V gene encodes CDR1 SNHLY and CDR2 FYNNEI. Written as DNA, the CDR3 is TGTGCCAGCAGTGGTGTGGGGCTGGGCACTGAAGCTTTCTTT. It yields the protein CASSGVGLGTEAFF.

With regard to this clone: The junction differs from germline at one of its ends, possibly a read error. The same CDR3 can be traced to other DNA sequences in this sample. J is TRBJ2-7 and V is TRBV6-5; a weak D match, TRBD1 (6 bases). The length of the CDR3 is 16 residues. Per the germline V gene, CDR1 is MNHEY and CDR2 is SVGAGI. The CDR3 nucleotides are TGTGCCAGCAGTTACTCTCGGGCAGGGGTATCCTATGAGCAGTACTTC. This sequence encodes CASSYSRAGVSYEQYF.

This clone has more than one count but fewer than ten. The genes are TRBV4-3 and TRBJ2-3, with D possibly being TRBD2 (6 bases). V was trimmed by 4 bases and J by 2 bases, leaving 16 bases between them. The length of the CDR3 is 16 residues. CDR1 LGHNA and CDR2 YSLEER come from the germline V gene. This CDR3 reads CASSLRDSALTDTQYF. CDR3 in DNA: TGCGCCAGCAGCCTACGGGACTCGGCCCTCACAGATACGCAGTATTTT.

The V call is TRBV6-6, the J call TRBJ1-1; D is perhaps TRBD1 (5 bases). Trimming took 5 bases from V and 5 from J, leaving 15 bases between them. Looked up from germline, CDR1 is MNHNY and CDR2 is SVGAGI (reference sequence). The CDR3 is 14 residues long. As DNA, the CDR3 is TGTGCCAGCAGTACAAATTGGGGGGGGACTGAAGCTTTCTTT. Protein: CASSTNWGGTEAFF.

This chain links TRBV28 with TRBJ2-7; D possibly corresponds to TRBD2 (7 bases). Trimming cost V 6 bases and J 5 bases, with 23 bases left between them. The CDR3 is 16 amino acids. The germline V gene has CDR1 MDHEN and CDR2 SYDVKM. CDR3 nucleotide sequence: TGTGCCAGCAGGGGTTGGGGGGGAGGGGGATCTGACGAGCAGTACTTC. This translates into CASRGWGGGGSDEQYF.

The V call is TRBV13, the J call TRBJ1-2; the D gene is possibly TRBD1 (5 bases). Germline V gene lookup returns CDR1 PRHDT and CDR2 FYEKMQ (reference sequence). The ends were cut back, 5 bases at V and 6 bases at J, with 16 bases in the middle. The CDR3 spans 14 residues. The CDR3 loop reads CASSRRVEFHGYTF. CDR3 in DNA: TGTGCCAGCAGCCGCAGGGTGGAATTCCATGGCTACACCTTC.

The rearrangement links TRBV11-1 to TRBJ1-5; 7 bases fit TRBD1. Germline CDR1 and CDR2: SGHAT and FQDESV (reference sequence). This CDR3 has 18 amino acids. V dropped 2 bases and J dropped 1; count of bases not matched to a gene: 11. The DNA for the CDR3 is TGTGCCAGCAGCTTAATCGGCGACAGGGTCGTAAGCAATCAGCCCCAGCATTTT. Its protein is CASSLIGDRVVSNQPQHF.

The chain carries TRBV11-1 and TRBJ2-7, with D perhaps TRBD1 (5 bases). This CDR3 spans 14 amino acids. Trimming left V 2 bases short and J 2 bases short, with 10 bases between. Germline CDR1 reads SGHAT; CDR2 reads FQDESV (reference sequence). CDR3 region: CASSLKMDTYEQYF. The CDR3 DNA reads TGTGCCAGCAGCTTAAAGATGGACACCTACGAGCAGTACTTC.

The rearrangement joins TRBV27 to TRBJ2-3; 8 nucleotides align to TRBD2. Trimming removed 2 bases from V and 4 bases from J; junction bases left unmatched: 14. The germline V gene has CDR1 MNHEY and CDR2 SMNVEV (reference sequence). The CDR3 consists of 18 residues. As DNA, the CDR3 is TGTGCCAGCAGTTTACGAATCCCTACGGGAGGGCCTTCAGATACGCAGTATTTT. Translation gives CASSLRIPTGGPSDTQYF.

This clone was found a few times. The chain recombines TRBV6-5 with TRBJ2-1, with TRBD2 identical over 11 bases. Germline CDR1 MNHEY, CDR2 SVGAGI. CDR3 length: 15 residues. Trimming took 7 bases from V and 4 from J; bases not matched to a gene: 6. This chain's CDR3 is CASKTSGSAYNEQFF. The CDR3, as DNA: TGTGCCAGCAAAACTAGCGGGAGCGCTTACAATGAGCAGTTCTTC.

V usage is TRBV7-9 and J usage is TRBJ2-5; TRBD1 aligns across 7 bases. CDR3 length: 13 amino acids. V shed 2 bases, J shed 4 bases, and the junction held 1 base outside the gene matches. Germline values: CDR1 SEHNR, CDR2 FQNEAQ (reference sequence). Here the CDR3 reads CASSLTGVETQYF. The CDR3 region has the DNA TGTGCCAGCAGCTTAACAGGGGTAGAGACCCAGTACTTC.

This clone was seen a few times. V gene TRBV10-3 combines with J gene TRBJ1-4; D possibly corresponds to TRBD1 (5 bases). The germline CDR1 and CDR2 sequences are ENHRY and SYGVKD. The CDR3 has 15 residues. V lost 2 bases to trimming and J lost 7 bases, with 14 bases between them. The CDR3 DNA reads TGTGCCATCAGTGAGCAGGCAGGGCCGGCTGAAAAACTGTTTTTT. This encodes CAISEQAGPAEKLFF.

The chain links TRBV4-1 to TRBJ1-4; D is possibly TRBD1 (5 bases). The V end was cut by 1 base, the J end by 7 bases, with 10 bases between. The CDR3 extends over 14 amino acids. Germline CDR1 is MGHRA and CDR2 is YSYEKL. The CDR3 nucleotides are TGCGCCAGCAGCCAAGGGGGGGGTCTTGAAAAACTGTTTTTT. This sequence encodes CASSQGGGLEKLFF.

This chain uses TRBV7-2 with TRBJ2-1, with D perhaps matching TRBD2 (5 bases). The CDR3 spans 15 residues. Trimming took off 5 bases at V and 4 bases at J, with 15 bases between the two ends. Germline V lookup: CDR1 SGHTA, CDR2 FQGNSA. The CDR3 region has the DNA TGTGCCAGCAGCCCGGAGGTGGCCCCTTACAATGAGCAGTTCTTC. It specifies CASSPEVAPYNEQFF.

As regards this clone: The junction and the germline gene differ at one end; a read error may be behind it. The chain joins TRBV7-9 to TRBJ1-1; D gene unclear. CDR1 and CDR2 from the germline V gene are SEHNR and FQNEAQ (reference sequence). CDR3 length: 12 residues. The CDR3 sequence: CSSSLDGIEAFF. As DNA, the CDR3 is TGTTCCAGCAGCCTGGACGGGATTGAAGCTTTCTTT.

The chain joins TRBV4-1 to TRBJ2-1; D unclear. CDR1 is MGHRA and CDR2 is YSYEKL in the germline V gene. This CDR3 comprises 12 residues. The ends were cut back, 1 base at V and 9 bases at J, with 7 bases in the middle. CDR3 sequence: CASSQVHSEQFF. The CDR3 nucleotides are TGCGCCAGCAGCCAAGTGCATAGTGAGCAGTTCTTC.

This clone was detected only once. The rearrangement uses TRBV19 and TRBJ2-1; possible D gene TRBD2, 5 bases. Deletions cut 6 bases from V and 9 bases from J, with 15 bases between. Germline V gives CDR1 LNHDA, CDR2 SQIVND (reference sequence). The CDR3 totals 13 residues. CDR3 protein: CASSPTGLTEQFF. The CDR3 DNA reads as TGTGCCAGTAGCCCAACCGGACTGACTGAGCAGTTCTTC.

This clone was counted only a few times. The J gene is TRBJ1-2, the V gene TRBV5-4; 8 positions match TRBD1. CDR1 and CDR2 (germline): SGHNT, YYREEE (reference sequence). The V gene end was trimmed by 4 bases and the J gene end by 1 base; junction bases not matched to a gene: 6. The CDR3 consists of 15 residues. CDR3 sequence: CASSVDRVNNYGYTF. In DNA form, the CDR3 reads TGTGCCAGCAGCGTGGACAGGGTTAATAACTATGGCTACACCTTC.